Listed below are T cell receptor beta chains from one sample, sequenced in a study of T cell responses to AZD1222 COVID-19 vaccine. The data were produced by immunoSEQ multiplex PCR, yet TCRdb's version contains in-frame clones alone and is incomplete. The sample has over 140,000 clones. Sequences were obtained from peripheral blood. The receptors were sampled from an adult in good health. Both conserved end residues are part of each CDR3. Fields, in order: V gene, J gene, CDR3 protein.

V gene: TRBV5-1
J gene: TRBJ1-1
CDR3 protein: CASSYARTGGMRHTEAFF

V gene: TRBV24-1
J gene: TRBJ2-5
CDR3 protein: CATSDLAGRETQYF

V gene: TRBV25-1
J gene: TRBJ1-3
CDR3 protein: CASSEWGRSSGNTIYF

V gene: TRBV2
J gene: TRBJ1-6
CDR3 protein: CASGDSGTLSPLHF

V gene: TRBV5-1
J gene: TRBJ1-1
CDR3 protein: CASSLAGAKNTEAFF

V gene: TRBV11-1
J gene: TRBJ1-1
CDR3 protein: CASSLARVTEAFF

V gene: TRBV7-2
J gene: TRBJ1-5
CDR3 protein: CASSLSSEPQHF

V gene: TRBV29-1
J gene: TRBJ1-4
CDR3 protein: CSVEETGGFEKLFF

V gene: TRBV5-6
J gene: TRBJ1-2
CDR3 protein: CASSLKGGAVYGYTF

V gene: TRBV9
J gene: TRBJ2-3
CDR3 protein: CASSVETDTDTQYF

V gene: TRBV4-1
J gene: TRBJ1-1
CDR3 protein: CASSQDVEREAFF

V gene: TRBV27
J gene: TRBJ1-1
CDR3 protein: CASSPAGGLNTEAFF

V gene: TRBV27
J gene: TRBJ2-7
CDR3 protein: CVVGAPGQSSYEQYF

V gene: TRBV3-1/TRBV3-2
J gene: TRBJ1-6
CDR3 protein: CASSQDRGLSPLHF

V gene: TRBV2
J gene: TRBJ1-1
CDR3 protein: CASIWTGGGSTEAFF

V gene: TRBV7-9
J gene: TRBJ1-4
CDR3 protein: CASSLSPLRAQGAGEKLFF

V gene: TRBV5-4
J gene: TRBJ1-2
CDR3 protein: CASKSGVNYGYTF

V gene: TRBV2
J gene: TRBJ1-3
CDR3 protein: CASSDTRDRGSGNTIYF

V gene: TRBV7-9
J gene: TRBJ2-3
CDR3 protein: CASSLGGATQYF

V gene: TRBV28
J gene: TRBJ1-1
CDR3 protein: CASSLSDPRGEAFF

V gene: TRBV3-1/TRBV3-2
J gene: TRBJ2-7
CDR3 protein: CASSPRGGNHEQYF

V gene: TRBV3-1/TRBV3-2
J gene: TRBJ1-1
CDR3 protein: CASSQDLKAGRAFF

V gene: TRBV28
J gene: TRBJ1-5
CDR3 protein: CASSFPISTGNQPQHF

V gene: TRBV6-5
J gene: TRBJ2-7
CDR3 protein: CASSYSQGLGEQYF

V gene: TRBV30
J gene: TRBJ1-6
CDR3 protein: CAWSVSSPLHF

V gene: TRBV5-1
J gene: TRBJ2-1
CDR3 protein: CASSLAGTGGFNEQFF

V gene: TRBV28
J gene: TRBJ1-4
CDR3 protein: CASRFHSDEKLFF

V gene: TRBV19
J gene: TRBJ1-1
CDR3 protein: CASSIVSRLEAFF

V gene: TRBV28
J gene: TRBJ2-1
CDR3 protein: CASTGYPLAGGPYQFF

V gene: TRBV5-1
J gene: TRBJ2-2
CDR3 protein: CASSMTGEYTGELFF

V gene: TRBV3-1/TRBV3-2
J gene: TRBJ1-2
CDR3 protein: CASSFLGVGNYGYTF

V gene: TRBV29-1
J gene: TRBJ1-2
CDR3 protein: CSVEATGRGDYGYTF

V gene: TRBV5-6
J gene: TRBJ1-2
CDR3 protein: CASSVGGTANYGYTF

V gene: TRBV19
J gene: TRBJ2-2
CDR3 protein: CASSSDRGVTGELFF

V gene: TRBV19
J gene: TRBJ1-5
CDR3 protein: CASSIAPIQGYGNQPQHF

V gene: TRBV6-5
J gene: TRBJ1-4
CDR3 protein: CASSYSPGREEKLFF

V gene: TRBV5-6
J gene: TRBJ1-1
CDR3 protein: CASSLEGERTEAFF

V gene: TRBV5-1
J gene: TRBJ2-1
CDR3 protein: CASSFGGGGYNEQFF

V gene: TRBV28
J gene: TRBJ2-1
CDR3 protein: CASRVAGGPHEQFF